This note documents a single T cell receptor (beta chain) sequence. Each CDR3 protein gets one entry after TCRdb re-called the RT-PCR reads with MiXCR. The table includes about 410,000 distinct CDR3 sequences, 16% detected once. This entry belongs to a study of patients and donors after allogeneic stem cell transplantation. CDR1 is SGHAT, CDR2 FQNNGV, per germline. CDR3 length: 19 amino acids. Trimming at V came to 1 base and at J to 6 bases, leaving 15 bases not matched to a gene. This sequence joins TRBV11-2 and TRBJ2-3; 11 bases are shared with TRBD2. Sequenced input: blood, either unsorted or a sorted T cell fraction (not recorded which). The TCR comes from a human donor who was either an allogeneic HSCT recipient or a stem cell or donor lymphocyte infusion donor (not recorded which). It is not recorded whose cells these are; they may come from a transplant donor. CDR3: CASSLGVRLAGGAWDTQYF. The CDR3 DNA sequence: TGTGCCAGCAGCTTAGGAGTACGGCTAGCGGGAGGCGCCTGGGATACGCAGTATTTT.